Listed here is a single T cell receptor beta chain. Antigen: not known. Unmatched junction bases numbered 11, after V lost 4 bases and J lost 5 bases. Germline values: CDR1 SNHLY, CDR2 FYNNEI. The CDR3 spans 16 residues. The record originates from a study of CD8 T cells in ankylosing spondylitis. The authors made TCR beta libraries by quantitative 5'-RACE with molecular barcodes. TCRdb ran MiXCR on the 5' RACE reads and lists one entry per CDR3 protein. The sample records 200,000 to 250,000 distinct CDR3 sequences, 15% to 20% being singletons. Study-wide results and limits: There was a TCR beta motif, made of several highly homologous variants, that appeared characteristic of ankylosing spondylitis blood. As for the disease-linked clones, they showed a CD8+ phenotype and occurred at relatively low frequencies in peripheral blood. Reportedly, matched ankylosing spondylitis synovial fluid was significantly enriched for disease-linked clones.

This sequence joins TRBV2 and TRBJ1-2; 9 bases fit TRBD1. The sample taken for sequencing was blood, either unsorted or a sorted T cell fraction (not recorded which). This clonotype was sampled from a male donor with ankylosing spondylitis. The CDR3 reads CASSGVGQGFRYGYTF. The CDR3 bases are TGTGCCAGCAGTGGGGTGGGACAGGGTTTTCGATATGGCTACACCTTC.